A selection of T cell receptor beta chains follows, all from one sample in a study of blood T cell repertoires in COVID-19. The protocol was immunoSEQ multiplex PCR, while the TCRdb copy is restricted to in-frame clones and leaves out a portion. Among about 240,000 clones, 87% were seen once, and the ten largest hold about 7%. Sequencing was done on a sample of peripheral blood. Receptors originate from a man in his sixties who had recovered from COVID-19. Both conserved end residues are part of each CDR3. A D gene is named only where the DNA matches it firmly. For some rows the clone size is stated as once, few or many, or as a class when expanded; others skip it.

j_call: TRBJ1-2
d_call: TRBD1
v_call: TRBV7-6
clone_size: few
cdr3_aa: CASSNYIRQGDGYTF
cdr3_nt: TGTGCCAGCAGCAACTATATAAGGCAGGGGGATGGCTACACCTTC

j_call: TRBJ1-6
d_call: TRBD1
v_call: TRBV11-2
clone_size: NA
cdr3_aa: CASSLGSGTGPFYNSPLHF
cdr3_nt: TGTGCCAGCAGCTTAGGGAGTGGGACAGGGCCATTCTATAATTCACCCCTCCACTTT

j_call: TRBJ1-2
d_call: NA
v_call: TRBV19
clone_size: NA
cdr3_aa: CATRRGSGYGYTF
cdr3_nt: TGTGCCACCCGCCGGGGATCCGGCTATGGCTACACCTTC

j_call: TRBJ2-7
d_call: TRBD1
v_call: TRBV7-9
clone_size: NA
cdr3_aa: CASSHPGQGFEEQYF
cdr3_nt: TGTGCCAGCAGCCATCCGGGACAGGGGTTTGAAGAGCAGTACTTC

j_call: TRBJ1-6
d_call: NA
v_call: TRBV29-1
clone_size: NA
cdr3_aa: CSVARGRNSPLHF
cdr3_nt: TGCAGCGTTGCTCGGGGAAGGAATTCACCCCTCCACTTT

j_call: TRBJ2-7
d_call: TRBD1
v_call: TRBV11-2
clone_size: NA
cdr3_aa: CASSRTGGSYEQYF
cdr3_nt: TGTGCCAGCAGCCGTACAGGGGGCTCCTACGAGCAGTACTTC

j_call: TRBJ2-6
d_call: NA
v_call: TRBV19
clone_size: NA
cdr3_aa: CASLQGSGANVLTF
cdr3_nt: TGTGCCAGTCTTCAGGGCTCCGGGGCCAACGTCCTGACTTTC

j_call: TRBJ2-3
d_call: TRBD2
v_call: TRBV6-1
clone_size: NA
cdr3_aa: CASSELAGPTDTQYF
cdr3_nt: TGTGCCAGCAGTGAACTAGCGGGACCCACAGATACGCAGTATTTT

j_call: TRBJ2-7
d_call: TRBD1
v_call: TRBV18
clone_size: NA
cdr3_aa: CASSPGDRGDEQYF
cdr3_nt: TGTGCCAGCTCACCTGGGGACAGGGGTGACGAGCAGTACTTC

j_call: TRBJ2-3
d_call: TRBD2
v_call: TRBV3-1/TRBV3-2
clone_size: NA
cdr3_aa: CASSLVAGDSTDTQYF
cdr3_nt: TGTGCCAGCAGCCTGGTAGCGGGGGATAGCACAGATACGCAGTATTTT

j_call: TRBJ2-1
d_call: NA
v_call: TRBV11-3
clone_size: NA
cdr3_aa: CASSGGNYNEQFF
cdr3_nt: TGTGCCAGCAGTGGCGGGAACTACAATGAGCAGTTCTTC

j_call: TRBJ2-1
d_call: TRBD2
v_call: TRBV10-3
clone_size: few
cdr3_aa: CAISEKELAGNNEQFF
cdr3_nt: TGTGCCATCAGTGAAAAAGAGCTAGCGGGGAACAATGAGCAGTTCTTC

j_call: TRBJ2-7
d_call: TRBD1
v_call: TRBV9
clone_size: NA
cdr3_aa: CASSVADRGYEQYF
cdr3_nt: TGTGCCAGCAGCGTAGCCGACAGGGGATACGAGCAGTACTTC

j_call: TRBJ1-6
d_call: NA
v_call: TRBV2
clone_size: NA
cdr3_aa: CASSDRGNSPLHF
cdr3_nt: TGTGCCAGCAGTGACAGGGGTAATTCACCCCTCCACTTT

j_call: TRBJ1-2
d_call: TRBD1
v_call: TRBV5-4
clone_size: NA
cdr3_aa: CASSTGTATDPYGYTF
cdr3_nt: TGTGCCAGCAGCACGGGGACAGCGACCGACCCGTATGGCTACACCTTC

j_call: TRBJ1-6
d_call: NA
v_call: TRBV11-1
clone_size: NA
cdr3_aa: CASSFDRYNSPLHF
cdr3_nt: TGTGCCAGCAGCTTCGACAGGTATAATTCACCCCTCCACTTT

j_call: TRBJ2-7
d_call: NA
v_call: TRBV24-1
clone_size: NA
cdr3_aa: CATSDTGQGFYEQYF
cdr3_nt: TGTGCCACCAGTGATACCGGACAAGGGTTCTACGAGCAGTACTTC

j_call: TRBJ1-6
d_call: TRBD1
v_call: TRBV5-6
clone_size: NA
cdr3_aa: CASSTWDRGIMSPLHF
cdr3_nt: TGTGCCAGCAGCACGTGGGACAGGGGCATTATGTCACCCCTCCACTTT

j_call: TRBJ1-3
d_call: TRBD1
v_call: TRBV27
clone_size: once
cdr3_aa: CASSDRGRGNTIYF
cdr3_nt: TGTGCCAGCAGTGACAGGGGTAGGGGAAACACCATATATTTT

j_call: TRBJ1-4
d_call: NA
v_call: TRBV20-1
clone_size: NA
cdr3_aa: CSASVPFSGRVGEKLFF
cdr3_nt: TGCAGTGCTAGTGTCCCGTTTTCGGGTCGCGTCGGGGAAAAACTGTTTTTT